This is a list of T cell receptor beta chains from one sample in a study of cytomegalovirus exposure and HLA in healthy donors. Clones were sequenced by immunoSEQ multiplex PCR, and TCRdb holds only the in-frame ones, with some missing. This sample yields 150,000 to 200,000 clones, of which 75% to 80% are seen a single time; over 12% belongs to the top ten. The sequenced sample was PBMCs. These receptors all stem from a man between 50 and 59 years old in good health and CMV-seropositive. CDR3s include the opening cysteine and the closing phenylalanine or tryptophan. The order of the fields is D gene, V gene, clone size, J gene, CDR3 DNA, CDR3 protein. A D gene is named only where the DNA matches it firmly. The size field is filled for only some rows; it gives once, few, many or a size class.

d_gene: .
v_gene: TRBV7-2
abundance: .
j_gene: TRBJ2-5
CDR3nt: TGTGCCAGCACCCCCTATACGGGGGAATGGGAGACCCAGTACTTC
CDR3aa: CASTPYTGEWETQYF

d_gene: TRBD1
v_gene: TRBV6-6
abundance: .
j_gene: TRBJ2-5
CDR3nt: TGTGCCACTAATCGGGACAGGCGCCAAGAGACCCAGTACTTC
CDR3aa: CATNRDRRQETQYF

d_gene: .
v_gene: TRBV5-1
abundance: .
j_gene: TRBJ2-1
CDR3nt: TGCGCCAGCAGCCGGAGGAGGGGCTACAATGAGCAGTTCTTC
CDR3aa: CASSRRRGYNEQFF

d_gene: TRBD1
v_gene: TRBV7-2
abundance: once
j_gene: TRBJ2-5
CDR3nt: TGTGCCAGCAGCTTAGCGGGACAGGGCATTGAGACCCAGTACTTC
CDR3aa: CASSLAGQGIETQYF

d_gene: TRBD1
v_gene: TRBV7-9
abundance: .
j_gene: TRBJ1-1
CDR3nt: TGTGCCAGCAGCTTAGAGACAGGGAATGAAGCTTTCTTT
CDR3aa: CASSLETGNEAFF

d_gene: .
v_gene: TRBV28
abundance: .
j_gene: TRBJ1-1
CDR3nt: TGTGCCAGCAGACTCCCCGCAAGGAACACTGAAGCTTTCTTT
CDR3aa: CASRLPARNTEAFF

d_gene: TRBD1
v_gene: TRBV19
abundance: once
j_gene: TRBJ1-5
CDR3nt: TGTGCCAGTAGTATATTCGACAGGGTCTATCAGCCCCAGCATTTT
CDR3aa: CASSIFDRVYQPQHF

d_gene: .
v_gene: TRBV19
abundance: .
j_gene: TRBJ1-5
CDR3nt: TGTGCCAGTAGTATTAGGGGGTCCGGGGATCAGCCCCAGCATTTT
CDR3aa: CASSIRGSGDQPQHF

d_gene: TRBD1
v_gene: TRBV2
abundance: .
j_gene: TRBJ1-1
CDR3nt: TGTGCCAGCAAGGGACAGGGTGTCACTGAAGCTTTCTTT
CDR3aa: CASKGQGVTEAFF

d_gene: TRBD1
v_gene: TRBV10-3
abundance: .
j_gene: TRBJ2-7
CDR3nt: TGCGCCATCAGTGATTCGGGACAGTTCGCCTACGAGCAGTACTTC
CDR3aa: CAISDSGQFAYEQYF

d_gene: .
v_gene: TRBV28
abundance: .
j_gene: TRBJ2-6
CDR3nt: TGTGCCAGCAGGGGATTCGGAGGGACTGGGGCCAACGTCCTGACTTTC
CDR3aa: CASRGFGGTGANVLTF

d_gene: .
v_gene: TRBV5-1
abundance: .
j_gene: TRBJ2-3
CDR3nt: TGCGCCAGCACGGAGGGGTCGAGTACAGATACGCAGTATTTT
CDR3aa: CASTEGSSTDTQYF

d_gene: .
v_gene: TRBV2
abundance: few
j_gene: TRBJ2-4
CDR3nt: TGTGCCAGCAGTGAAGGGCTGGTTGGTTTCGAAAACATTCAGTACTTC
CDR3aa: CASSEGLVGFENIQYF

d_gene: TRBD1
v_gene: TRBV5-1
abundance: .
j_gene: TRBJ2-2
CDR3nt: TGCGCCAGCAGCTTGGTAGGGGGACAGATTAACACCGGGGAGCTGTTTTTT
CDR3aa: CASSLVGGQINTGELFF

d_gene: .
v_gene: TRBV28
abundance: once
j_gene: TRBJ1-5
CDR3nt: TGTGCCAGCAGTTTAATCTCAGGCAGCAATCAGCCCCAGCATTTT
CDR3aa: CASSLISGSNQPQHF

d_gene: TRBD1
v_gene: TRBV18
abundance: .
j_gene: TRBJ2-5
CDR3nt: TGTGCCAGCTCACTCGGGACAGGGGGCCAAGAGACCCAGTACTTC
CDR3aa: CASSLGTGGQETQYF

d_gene: .
v_gene: TRBV28
abundance: .
j_gene: TRBJ1-4
CDR3nt: TGTGCCAGCAGTTTATTGACTGGACAGAATGAAAAACTGTTTTTT
CDR3aa: CASSLLTGQNEKLFF

d_gene: .
v_gene: TRBV27
abundance: .
j_gene: TRBJ1-6
CDR3nt: TGTGCCAGCAGTTTCTTTGTACCTTCCCTCGTAGACAGCGCTGCACTGAATTCACCCCTCCACTTT
CDR3aa: CASSFFVPSLVDSAALNSPLHF

d_gene: .
v_gene: TRBV4-3
abundance: .
j_gene: TRBJ2-1
CDR3nt: TGCGCCAGCAGCCAAGATCAGGGTAGCGGAGGCGGGCAGTTCTTC
CDR3aa: CASSQDQGSGGGQFF

d_gene: .
v_gene: TRBV5-8
abundance: .
j_gene: TRBJ2-1
CDR3nt: TGTGCCAGCAGCCCGGGTAGGGGCGATGTAGGGGAGCAGTTCTTC
CDR3aa: CASSPGRGDVGEQFF

d_gene: TRBD2
v_gene: TRBV2
abundance: few
j_gene: TRBJ2-1
CDR3nt: TGTGCCAGCAGTGGCGCTAGCGGGGGCCCTAGCTCCTACAATGAGCAGTTCTTC
CDR3aa: CASSGASGGPSSYNEQFF

d_gene: .
v_gene: TRBV7-9
abundance: .
j_gene: TRBJ2-2
CDR3nt: TGTGCCAGCAGCTTCAAATCACGGTCCACCGGGGAGCTGTTTTTT
CDR3aa: CASSFKSRSTGELFF

d_gene: .
v_gene: TRBV10-3
abundance: .
j_gene: TRBJ2-2
CDR3nt: TGTGCCACCTGGCGGGCAGACGAAACCGGGGAGCTGTTTTTT
CDR3aa: CATWRADETGELFF

d_gene: TRBD2
v_gene: TRBV2
abundance: .
j_gene: TRBJ2-3
CDR3nt: TGTGCCAGCAGGGGACTAGCAGATACGCAGTATTTT
CDR3aa: CASRGLADTQYF

d_gene: TRBD2
v_gene: TRBV5-4
abundance: .
j_gene: TRBJ2-3
CDR3nt: TGTGCCAGCAGCCGGACTAGCGGGGGCTCTAGCACAGATACGCAGTATTTT
CDR3aa: CASSRTSGGSSTDTQYF

d_gene: .
v_gene: TRBV5-1
abundance: .
j_gene: TRBJ2-1
CDR3nt: TGCGCCAGCAGCCCCCTGGTCGCGGAAGGTAGAGTGCAGTTCTTC
CDR3aa: CASSPLVAEGRVQFF

d_gene: .
v_gene: TRBV7-6
abundance: .
j_gene: TRBJ1-3
CDR3nt: TGTGCCAGCAGCTTAGATCGAGCTACTGGAAACACCATATATTTT
CDR3aa: CASSLDRATGNTIYF

d_gene: TRBD1
v_gene: TRBV4-3
abundance: .
j_gene: TRBJ2-5
CDR3nt: TGCGCCAGCAGCCAAGATTTCTACAGGGGGCAATCATGGGAGACCCAGTACTTC
CDR3aa: CASSQDFYRGQSWETQYF

d_gene: .
v_gene: TRBV28
abundance: .
j_gene: TRBJ1-6
CDR3nt: TGTGCCAGCAGCTCGGGAGCCTTATATAATTCACCCCTCCACTTT
CDR3aa: CASSSGALYNSPLHF

d_gene: TRBD2
v_gene: TRBV7-3
abundance: .
j_gene: TRBJ2-2
CDR3nt: TGTGCCAGCAGCCTAGCGGGGGGGCGTGTCGGGGAGCTGTTTTTT
CDR3aa: CASSLAGGRVGELFF

d_gene: .
v_gene: TRBV6-6
abundance: .
j_gene: TRBJ2-1
CDR3nt: TGTGCCAGCAGCTCCCAGCAGGTTGGGGAGCAGTTCTTC
CDR3aa: CASSSQQVGEQFF

d_gene: .
v_gene: TRBV6-4
abundance: .
j_gene: TRBJ1-4
CDR3nt: TGTGCCAGCAGGCGGGGATACGATGAAAAACTGTTTTTT
CDR3aa: CASRRGYDEKLFF

d_gene: .
v_gene: TRBV5-1
abundance: .
j_gene: TRBJ2-1
CDR3nt: TGCGCCAGGAAGACACCGACCTCCTACAATGAGCAGTTCTTC
CDR3aa: CARKTPTSYNEQFF

d_gene: .
v_gene: TRBV2
abundance: .
j_gene: TRBJ2-3
CDR3nt: TGTGCCAGCAGTGAGGGGAGGGGGACAGATACGCAGTATTTT
CDR3aa: CASSEGRGTDTQYF

d_gene: TRBD1
v_gene: TRBV28
abundance: few
j_gene: TRBJ2-1
CDR3nt: TGTGCCAGCAGTCTCCACGGGACAGGTGATCCTCTAGGGAAGTTCTTC
CDR3aa: CASSLHGTGDPLGKFF

d_gene: .
v_gene: TRBV23-1
abundance: few
j_gene: TRBJ1-5
CDR3nt: TGCGCCAGCAGGCGAGAGGGCTGGCATAGCAATCAGCCCCAGCATTTT
CDR3aa: CASRREGWHSNQPQHF

d_gene: TRBD1
v_gene: TRBV5-1
abundance: .
j_gene: TRBJ1-6
CDR3nt: TGCGCCAGCAGCTTAACCGGACAGGACTCGGATTCACCCCTCCACTTT
CDR3aa: CASSLTGQDSDSPLHF

d_gene: .
v_gene: TRBV5-4
abundance: .
j_gene: TRBJ2-2
CDR3nt: TGTGCCAGCAGCCTAAGAGGAGGGGACACCGGGGAGCTGTTTTTT
CDR3aa: CASSLRGGDTGELFF

d_gene: .
v_gene: TRBV6-5
abundance: .
j_gene: TRBJ1-3
CDR3nt: TGTGCCAGCAGGGTCCAGGGTTTTACTGGAAACACCATATATTTT
CDR3aa: CASRVQGFTGNTIYF

d_gene: TRBD2
v_gene: TRBV18
abundance: .
j_gene: TRBJ2-1
CDR3nt: TGTGCCAGCTCACTAGGTAGCGGGAGTTACAATGAGCAGTTCTTC
CDR3aa: CASSLGSGSYNEQFF

d_gene: .
v_gene: TRBV9
abundance: .
j_gene: TRBJ1-1
CDR3nt: TGTGCCAGCAGCGGACACCCACAGGCGGTGAGCACTGAAGCTTTCTTT
CDR3aa: CASSGHPQAVSTEAFF

d_gene: .
v_gene: TRBV6-4
abundance: .
j_gene: TRBJ2-3
CDR3nt: TGTGCCAGCAGTGAAGGTCGAGCAGGGGCCGCAGATACGCAGTATTTT
CDR3aa: CASSEGRAGAADTQYF

d_gene: .
v_gene: TRBV28
abundance: .
j_gene: TRBJ2-1
CDR3nt: TGTGCCAGCAGTTTAGAATACCTAGCGACCTACAATGAGCAGTTCTTC
CDR3aa: CASSLEYLATYNEQFF

d_gene: .
v_gene: TRBV27
abundance: .
j_gene: TRBJ1-1
CDR3nt: TGTGCCAGCAGTTTTGGAGAGAACACTGAAGCTTTCTTT
CDR3aa: CASSFGENTEAFF

d_gene: TRBD2
v_gene: TRBV5-1
abundance: .
j_gene: TRBJ2-5
CDR3nt: TGCGCCAGCAGCTTGGGCAGCGGGGGGGCAGAGACCCAGTACTTC
CDR3aa: CASSLGSGGAETQYF

d_gene: TRBD1
v_gene: TRBV7-3
abundance: once
j_gene: TRBJ2-7
CDR3nt: TGTGCCAGCAGCCCCACTGGGACAGCGGACGAGCAGTACTTC
CDR3aa: CASSPTGTADEQYF

d_gene: TRBD1
v_gene: TRBV11-1
abundance: once
j_gene: TRBJ2-3
CDR3nt: TGTGCCAGCAGCTTAGTGGCAGGGGGAACAGATACGCAGTATTTT
CDR3aa: CASSLVAGGTDTQYF

d_gene: .
v_gene: TRBV7-2
abundance: few
j_gene: TRBJ2-3
CDR3nt: TGTGCCAGCAGCTTCTACAGGGTACGCGATACGCAGTATTTT
CDR3aa: CASSFYRVRDTQYF

d_gene: .
v_gene: TRBV4-1
abundance: .
j_gene: TRBJ1-6
CDR3nt: TGCGCCAGCAGCCAAGAGGGAAGGGGAAATTCACCCCTCCACTTT
CDR3aa: CASSQEGRGNSPLHF

d_gene: TRBD2
v_gene: TRBV18
abundance: .
j_gene: TRBJ2-5
CDR3nt: TGTGCCAGCTCACCTCTCGTGAAGCGGGGGGATTTAAACCAAGAGACCCAGTACTTC
CDR3aa: CASSPLVKRGDLNQETQYF

d_gene: TRBD1
v_gene: TRBV7-9
abundance: few
j_gene: TRBJ2-7
CDR3nt: TGTGCCAGCAGTAGAGGGGGCAGCTCCTACGAGCAGTACTTC
CDR3aa: CASSRGGSSYEQYF

d_gene: .
v_gene: TRBV7-3
abundance: .
j_gene: TRBJ1-1
CDR3nt: TGTGCCAGCAGCCCCACGGCGGGGGAGGTGAAGAAGCGGAGCACTGAAGCTTTCTTT
CDR3aa: CASSPTAGEVKKRSTEAFF